This TCR beta chain stems from a study of T cell repertoires in cytomegalovirus infection. Study-level information: Researchers turned to recently identified HLA-C-restricted CMV epitopes as well as well-studied HLA-B-restricted ones. In public TCR beta signatures, there were indications of both CMV infection and matching HLA type. Whole-study findings and limits: Pooled public TCR beta family frequency picked out CMV carriers with the relevant HLA.

There are 13 residues in the CDR3. V lost 1 base to trimming and J lost 8 bases, with 11 bases between them. From germline, CDR1 is MGHRA and CDR2 YSYEKL. Worth noting for this clonotype: Its antigen is not known.

TCRdb re-derived calls from the reads in MiXCR, one entry per CDR3 protein. The sample contains roughly 350,000 distinct CDR3 sequences, about 35% of which appear only once. The chain recombines TRBV4-1 with TRBJ1-1; no clear D. This sequence originates from a human donor in good health (CMV status not recorded). Some clones in this sample may be carry-over from other donors' samples. Sample: cultured PBMCs, taken from culture after CMV antigen stimulation. The CDR3 spells CASSQAPGREAFF. As DNA, the CDR3 is TGCGCCAGCAGCCAAGCACCTGGGAGAGAAGCTTTCTTT.